Below are 7 T cell receptor beta chains sequenced from a single sample in a study of regulatory T cells in long-lasting Graves disease (dated by TCRdb to 2020 to 2022). Library construction relied on multiplex PCR. TCRdb records Illumina HiSeq 4000 as the sequencer. CDR3 regions were amplified by Arm-PCR with iRepertoire HTBI primers to construct TCR beta libraries. TCRdb trimmed public reads at Q25 via fastp, called clones via MiXCR and kept in-frame beta chains. CDR3 protein duplicates are merged, each entry listing the most common genes and DNA. Recorded for this sample are 680,000 or so distinct CDR3 sequences; approximately 15% of them occurred a single time. The ten largest account for around 19% of the sample. The time point label on this specimen signifies: newly diagnosed GD, antithyroid drugs for less than 3 months. For both TCR sequencing and RNA sequencing, RNA was extracted from PBMCs using TRIzol.

The same sample was also studied in work on T cells in Graves' hyperthyroidism and ophthalmopathy.

The material was peripheral blood mononuclear cells (PBMCs), obtained at new diagnosis, from a patient treated with antithyroid drugs. These receptors were obtained from a woman aged 25 to 39 with Graves disease. Donor details come from another sample of the same person, matched by shared clones.

Turning to this clonotype: A much larger clonotype is one base distant, so this may be a read error. CDR3 sequence reads: CASSSNILTGFNEQFF. CDR3 in DNA: TGTGCCAGCAGTTCGAATATTCTCACGGGTTTTAATGAGCAGTTCTTC. This rearrangement joins TRBV28 to TRBJ2-1; D remains ambiguous. Per the germline V gene, CDR1 is MDHEN and CDR2 is SYDVKM. Deletions cut 4 bases from V and 7 bases from J, with 20 bases between. The CDR3 spans 16 residues.

This clonotype was seen ten or more times. The chain carries TRBV28 and TRBJ2-7; D is uncertain. V lost 1 base, J lost 0 bases, and 10 bases lay in between. The CDR3 extends over 15 amino acids. The V gene's germline CDR1 is MDHEN and CDR2 SYDVKM. The CDR3 loop is CASSLSGWSSYEQYF. In DNA, the CDR3 is TGTGCCAGCAGTTTATCCGGATGGAGCTCCTACGAGCAGTACTTC. The variable domain in full, with the rest retrieved from reference TRBV28 and TRBJ2-7, is DVKVTQSSRYLVKRTGEKVFLECVQDMDHENMFWYRQDPGLGLRLIYFSYDVKMKEKGDIPEGYSVSREKKERFSLILESASTNQTSMYLCASSLSGWSSYEQYFGPGTRLTVT.

Note on this clonotype: A read error may explain this, as a much larger clone is one base away. This rearrangement joins TRBV12-3 or TRBV12-4 to TRBJ1-5, with D uncertain. V was trimmed by 10 bases and J by 9 bases, leaving 19 bases between them. The CDR3 is 13 residues long. The CDR3 DNA follows: TGTGCCAACAGAGTTACCCCCTTGGGGCCCCAGCATTTT. This sequence encodes CANRVTPLGPQHF.

This clonotype was recorded at least ten times. The chain combines TRBV2 with TRBJ1-5; D unresolved. The V end was cut by 8 bases, the J end by 7 bases, with 15 bases between. Germline lookup yields CDR1 SNHLY and CDR2 FYNNEI. The CDR3 is made up of 13 amino acids. The DNA for the CDR3 is TGTGCCAGCTCTTCATTTATAGTCCAGCCCCAGCATTTT. This translates into CASSSFIVQPQHF.

This chain connects TRBV20-1 to TRBJ1-1; D may be TRBD1 (6 bases). V shed 5 bases and J shed 1 base, with 17 bases lying between them. Germline-derived CDR1 and CDR2 are DFQATT and SNEGSKA (reference sequence). This CDR3 is built from 15 residues. Written as DNA, the CDR3 is TGCAGTGCTCGCCTAACAGGGTTGGGGAACACTGAAGCTTTCTTT. Encoded protein: CSARLTGLGNTEAFF.

This clonotype was recorded many times. The chain is built from TRBV5-5 and TRBJ1-2; no clear D. V lost 0 bases and J 8 bases, leaving 17 bases between the germline ends. CDR3 length: 15 amino acids. Germline assignment: CDR1 SGHKS and CDR2 YYEKEE (reference sequence). CDR3 sequence (DNA): TGTGCCAGCAGCTTGGTCTCCCACTCGGGAGGCGGCTACACCTTC. It codes for CASSLVSHSGGGYTF.

This clonotype has ten or more counts. This chain connects TRBV2 to TRBJ1-5, with D tentatively TRBD1 (6 bases). CDR1 and CDR2 from the germline V gene are SNHLY and FYNNEI. Trimming pared 6 bases from V and 4 bases from J, leaving 13 bases between. The CDR3 sequence is 14 residues long. The CDR3: CASRELQGNQPQHF. DNA for the CDR3: TGTGCCAGCAGAGAATTACAGGGAAATCAGCCCCAGCATTTT.